This entry lists 14 T cell receptor beta chains sequenced from one sample in a study of blood T cell repertoires in COVID-19. Assay used: immunoSEQ multiplex PCR; TCRdb lists only in-frame clones, some missing. The sample lists about 260,000 clones; nearly 90% were seen once. The sample comprised peripheral blood. The receptors shown here come from a human donor in a cohort sampled during active COVID-19.

The chain joins TRBV5-1 to TRBJ2-4, with D possibly TRBD1 on 7 matching bases. The CDR3 has 15 residues. Germline V gives CDR1 SGHRS, CDR2 YFSETQ. Between the trimmed V and J ends, which lost 4 bases and 9 bases, there was a span of 20 bases. The CDR3 protein is CASSLQTGDLGIQYF. The CDR3 coding sequence is TGCGCCAGCAGCCTACAAACAGGGGACTTGGGCATTCAGTACTTC. The entire variable domain, with the rest obtained from reference TRBV5-1 and TRBJ2-4, is as follows: KAGVTQTPRYLIKTRGQQVTLSCSPISGHRSVSWYQQTPGQGLQFLFEYFSETQRNKGNFPGRFSGRQFSNSRSEMNVSTLELGDSALYLCASSLQTGDLGIQYFGAGTRLSVL.

The chain recombines TRBV25-1 with TRBJ1-2, with 10 nucleotides matching TRBD1. The CDR3 is 14 amino acids. Germline CDR1 and CDR2: MGHDK and SYGVNS. J gave up 6 bases and V 3 bases, and 4 bases lay outside the gene matches. In DNA, the CDR3 is TGTGCCAGCAGTGACCGGGGGACAGGGGATGGCTACACCTTC. Amino acid sequence: CASSDRGTGDGYTF.

This clone has more than one count but fewer than ten. The chain carries TRBV6-5 and TRBJ2-1; 7 bases map to TRBD1. The germline gives CDR1 MNHEY, CDR2 SVGAGI. This CDR3 is 14 amino acids long. J gave up 5 bases and V 2 bases, and 3 bases lay outside the gene matches. The CDR3 sequence: CASSYGTANNEQFF. CDR3 in DNA: TGTGCCAGCAGTTACGGGACAGCAAACAATGAGCAGTTCTTC.

The rearrangement links TRBV2 to TRBJ2-6; TRBD2 matches 8 bases. Germline CDR1 reads SNHLY; CDR2 reads FYNNEI. The CDR3 contains 16 residues. The trim removed 6 bases at V and 2 bases at J, leaving 6 bases unmatched. This chain's CDR3 is CASRKREFAGANVLTF. CDR3 nucleotide sequence: TGTGCCAGCAGAAAGCGGGAGTTCGCTGGGGCCAACGTCCTGACTTTC. The full variable domain, completed using reference TRBV2 and TRBJ2-6, is EPEVTQTPSHQVTQMGQEVILRCVPISNHLYFYWYRQILGQKVEFLVSFYNNEISEKSEIFDDQFSVERPDGSNFTLKIRSTKLEDSAMYFCASRKREFAGANVLTFGAGSRLTVL.

This clone was counted once. The CDR3 DNA is TGTGCCAGCAGCAACCGGACATCTGGTGGCTACACCTTC. Its translation is CASSNRTSGGYTF. V is TRBV7-2 and J is TRBJ1-2; perhaps TRBD1 as D (5 bases). In germline, CDR1 is SGHTA, CDR2 FQGNSA. The germline V and J ends were trimmed by 5 bases and 7 bases, with 14 bases remaining between them. CDR3 length: 13 amino acids.

The rearrangement joins TRBV30 to TRBJ2-7; 9 bases are shared with TRBD1. The V gene's germline CDR1 is GTSNPN and CDR2 SVGIG (reference sequence). After removal of 8 bases from V and 1 base from J, the junction contained 3 bases not matched to a gene. This CDR3 comprises 12 residues. CDR3 in DNA: TGTGCCATGGGACAGGGTTCCTACGAGCAGTACTTC. Its protein is CAMGQGSYEQYF.

The chain employs TRBV7-2 and TRBJ2-1; D possibly corresponds to TRBD1 (5 bases). This CDR3 is 13 amino acids long. Between the trimmed V and J ends, which lost 10 bases and 1 base, there was a span of 11 bases. CDR1 and CDR2 from the germline V gene are SGHTA and FQGNSA. CDR3: CATQGRSYNEQFF. In DNA form, the CDR3 reads TGTGCCACTCAGGGCCGTTCCTACAATGAGCAGTTCTTC.

The chain combines TRBV19 with TRBJ1-1, with a possible D match to TRBD1 (5 bases). CDR1 and CDR2 (germline): LNHDA, SQIVND (reference sequence). The V gene lost 6 bases and the J gene lost 0 bases, with 11 bases spanning the gap. The CDR3 is made up of 14 amino acids. The CDR3 loop is CASRLDSLNTEAFF. The CDR3 DNA reads as TGTGCCAGTAGGCTCGACAGCCTGAACACTGAAGCTTTCTTT.

There are a few counts of this clone. This chain connects TRBV2 to TRBJ2-6; 7 nucleotides line up with TRBD1. The CDR3 extends over 17 amino acids. V lost 8 bases to trimming and J lost 0 bases; unmatched junction nucleotides: 10. CDR1 and CDR2 (germline): SNHLY, FYNNEI. Written as DNA, the CDR3 is TGTGCCAGCGGCTCCCGGGACAGCCTCTCTGGGGCCAACGTCCTGACTTTC. It translates to CASGSRDSLSGANVLTF.

V is TRBV2 and J is TRBJ1-6, with unresolved D. The germline V gene has CDR1 SNHLY and CDR2 FYNNEI. The V gene lost 6 bases and the J gene lost 6 bases, with 18 bases spanning the gap. CDR3 length: 16 amino acids. CDR3 sequence (DNA): TGTGCCAGCAGCCCTATAAGTGGAGAAATTAATTCACCCCTCCACTTT. Residues: CASSPISGEINSPLHF.

The chain couples TRBV6-5 to TRBJ2-7; 8 bases agree with TRBD1. With 6 bases clipped from V and 7 bases from J, the junction kept 8 bases outside the gene matches. The CDR3 contains 13 residues. The germline CDR1 and CDR2 sequences are MNHEY and SVGAGI. The DNA for the CDR3 is TGTGCCAGCAGCGCGGACAGGGAGTGGGAGCAGTACTTC. This encodes CASSADREWEQYF.

The chain has TRBV3-1 (or the pseudogene TRBV3-2) and TRBJ1-5, with 8 bases fitting TRBD1. The CDR3 spans 15 residues. Germline V lookup: CDR1 LGHDT, CDR2 YNNKEL (reference sequence). V gave up 1 base and J gave up 4 bases; unmatched junction bases: 3. The CDR3 sequence: CASSQGTGRNQPQHF. The CDR3, as DNA: TGTGCCAGCAGCCAAGGGACAGGGAGAAATCAGCCCCAGCATTTT.

This chain joins TRBV5-1 and TRBJ2-7, with TRBD2 matching over 12 bases. The CDR3 covers 16 residues. V was clipped by 0 bases and J by 3 bases; unmatched bases: 4. Germline V gene lookup returns CDR1 SGHRS and CDR2 YFSETQ. The chain's CDR3 is CASSLGLAGVHYEQYF. In nucleotides, the CDR3 is TGCGCCAGCAGCTTGGGACTAGCGGGAGTCCACTACGAGCAGTACTTC.

This chain connects TRBV12-2 to TRBJ2-1; TRBD2, the table's D call, was not compared with the DNA. TRBV12-2 is annotated as a pseudogene. This CDR3 spans 15 amino acids. CDR3 loop: CASRTLAGGPYEQFF. CDR3 DNA sequence: TGTGCAAGTCGCACCCTAGCGGGAGGGCCGTATGAGCAGTTCTTC.